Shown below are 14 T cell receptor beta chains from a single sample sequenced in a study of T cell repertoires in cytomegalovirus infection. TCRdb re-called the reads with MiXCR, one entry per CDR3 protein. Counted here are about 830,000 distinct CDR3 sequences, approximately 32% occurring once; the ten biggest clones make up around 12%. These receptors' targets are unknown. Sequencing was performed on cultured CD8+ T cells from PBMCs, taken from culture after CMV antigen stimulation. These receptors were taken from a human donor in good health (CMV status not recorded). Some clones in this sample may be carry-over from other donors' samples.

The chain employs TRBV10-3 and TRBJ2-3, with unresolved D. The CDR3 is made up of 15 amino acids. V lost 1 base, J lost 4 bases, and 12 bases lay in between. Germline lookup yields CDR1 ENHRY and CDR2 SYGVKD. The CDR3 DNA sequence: TGTGCCATCAGTGAGTTGGGTGGGAAGGCAGATACGCAGTATTTT. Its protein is CAISELGGKADTQYF.

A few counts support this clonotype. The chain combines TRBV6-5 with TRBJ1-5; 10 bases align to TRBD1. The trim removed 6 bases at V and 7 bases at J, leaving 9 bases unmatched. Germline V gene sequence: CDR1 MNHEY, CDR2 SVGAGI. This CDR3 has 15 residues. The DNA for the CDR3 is TGTGCCAGCAGCGCAGGGACAGGGGTAGGCCAGCCCCAGCATTTT. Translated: CASSAGTGVGQPQHF.

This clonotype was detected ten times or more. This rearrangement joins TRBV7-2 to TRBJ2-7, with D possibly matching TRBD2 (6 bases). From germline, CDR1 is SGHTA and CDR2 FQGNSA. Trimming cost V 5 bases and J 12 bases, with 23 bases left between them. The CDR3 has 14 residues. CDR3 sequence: CASSPSAGKGRLYV. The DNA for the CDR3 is TGTGCCAGCAGCCCCTCGGCGGGGAAAGGTAGGCTGTACGTC.

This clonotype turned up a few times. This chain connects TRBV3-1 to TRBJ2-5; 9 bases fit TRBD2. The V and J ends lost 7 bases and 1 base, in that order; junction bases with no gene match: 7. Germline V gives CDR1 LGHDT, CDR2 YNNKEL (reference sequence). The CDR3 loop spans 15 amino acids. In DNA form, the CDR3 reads TGTGCCAGCACCCGAAGCGGGGGGTTCCAAGAGACCCAGTACTTC. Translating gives CASTRSGGFQETQYF.

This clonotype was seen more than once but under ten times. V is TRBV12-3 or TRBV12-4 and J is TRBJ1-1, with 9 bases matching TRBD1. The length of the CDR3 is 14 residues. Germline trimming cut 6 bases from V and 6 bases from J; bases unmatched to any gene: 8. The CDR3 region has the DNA TGTGCCAGCAGGAGGGACAGGGATGGTCCTGAAGCTTTCTTT. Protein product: CASRRDRDGPEAFF.

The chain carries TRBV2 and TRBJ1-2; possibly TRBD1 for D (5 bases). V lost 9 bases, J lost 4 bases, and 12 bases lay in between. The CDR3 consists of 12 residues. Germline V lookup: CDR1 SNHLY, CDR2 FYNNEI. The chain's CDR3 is CASQGGPYGYTF. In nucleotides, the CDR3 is TGTGCCAGTCAGGGAGGTCCCTATGGCTACACCTTC.

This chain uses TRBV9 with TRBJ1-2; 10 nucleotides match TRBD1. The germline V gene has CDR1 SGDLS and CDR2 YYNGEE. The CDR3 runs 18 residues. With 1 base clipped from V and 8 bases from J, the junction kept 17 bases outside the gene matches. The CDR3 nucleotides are TGTGCCAGCAGCGTAAACTCTGTCCCGGGACAGGGGAATCCGGGCTACACCTTC. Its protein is CASSVNSVPGQGNPGYTF. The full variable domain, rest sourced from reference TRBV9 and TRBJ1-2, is DSGVTQTPKHLITATGQRVTLRCSPRSGDLSVYWYQQSLDQGLQFLIQYYNGEERAKGNILERFSAQQFPDLHSELNLSSLELGDSALYFCASSVNSVPGQGNPGYTFGSGTRLTVV.

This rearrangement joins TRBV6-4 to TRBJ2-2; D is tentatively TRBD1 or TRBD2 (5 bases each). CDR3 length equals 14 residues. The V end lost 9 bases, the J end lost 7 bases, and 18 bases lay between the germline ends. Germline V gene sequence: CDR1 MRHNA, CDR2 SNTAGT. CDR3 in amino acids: CARWDPTRIGELFF. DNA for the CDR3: TGTGCCAGATGGGACCCAACCCGGATCGGGGAGCTGTTTTTT.

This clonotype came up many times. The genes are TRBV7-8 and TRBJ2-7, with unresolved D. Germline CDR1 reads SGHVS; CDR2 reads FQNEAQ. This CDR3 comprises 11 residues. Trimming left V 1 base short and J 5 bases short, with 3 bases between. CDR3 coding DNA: TGTGCCAGCAGCTTAGTGGACGAGCAGTACGTC. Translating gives CASSLVDEQYV.

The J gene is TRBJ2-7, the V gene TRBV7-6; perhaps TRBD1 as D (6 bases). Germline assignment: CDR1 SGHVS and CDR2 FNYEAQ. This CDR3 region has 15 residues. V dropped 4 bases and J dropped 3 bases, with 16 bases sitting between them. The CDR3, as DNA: TGTGCCAGCAGCTCCTCGGACAGCTATGACTACGAGCAGTACTTC. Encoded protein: CASSSSDSYDYEQYF. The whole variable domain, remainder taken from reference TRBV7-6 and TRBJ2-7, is GAGVSQSPRYKVTKRGQDVALRCDPISGHVSLYWYRQALGQGPEFLTYFNYEAQQDKSGLPNDRFSAERPEGSISTLTIQRTEQRDSAMYRCASSSSDSYDYEQYFGPGTRLTVT.

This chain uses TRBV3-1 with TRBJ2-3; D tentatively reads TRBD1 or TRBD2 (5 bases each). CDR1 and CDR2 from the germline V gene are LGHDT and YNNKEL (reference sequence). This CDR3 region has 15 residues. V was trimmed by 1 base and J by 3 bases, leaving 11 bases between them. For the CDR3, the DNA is TGTGCCAGCAGCCAAGGGGGGATTTGGACAGATACGCAGTATTTT. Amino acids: CASSQGGIWTDTQYF.

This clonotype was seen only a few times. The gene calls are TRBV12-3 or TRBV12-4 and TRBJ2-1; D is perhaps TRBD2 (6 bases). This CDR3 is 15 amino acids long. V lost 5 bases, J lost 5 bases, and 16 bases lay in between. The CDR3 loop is CASSITTSGHNEQFF. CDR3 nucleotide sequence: TGTGCCAGCAGTATCACTACAAGCGGGCACAATGAGCAGTTCTTC.

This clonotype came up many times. CDR3 sequence reads: CASSSTLRGDSYNEQFF. In DNA, the CDR3 is TGTGCCAGCAGTTCTACTCTTCGCGGGGACTCCTACAATGAGCAGTTCTTC. The chain employs TRBV7-3 and TRBJ2-1; D perhaps matches TRBD2 (6 bases). The germline V gene encodes CDR1 SGHTA and CDR2 FQGTGA. Trimming left V 6 bases short and J 0 bases short, with 18 bases between. The CDR3 runs to 17 residues. Based on the CDR3 plus reference TRBV7-3 and TRBJ2-1, the full variable domain is GAGVSQTPSNKVTEKGKYVELRCDPISGHTALYWYRQSLGQGPEFLIYFQGTGAADDSGLPNDRFFAVRPEGSVSTLKIQRTERGDSAVYLCASSSTLRGDSYNEQFFGPGTRLTVL.

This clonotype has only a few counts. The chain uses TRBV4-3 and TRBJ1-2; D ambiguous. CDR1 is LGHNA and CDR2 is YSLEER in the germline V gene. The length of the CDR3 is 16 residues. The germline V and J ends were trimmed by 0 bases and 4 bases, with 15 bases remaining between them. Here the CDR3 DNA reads TGCGCCAGCAGCCAAGAAACCGGGTCGCGGGGCTATGGCTACACCTTC. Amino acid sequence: CASSQETGSRGYGYTF.